This TCR beta chain was captured by sequencing in a study of PD-L1 blockade in urothelial cancer (dated by TCRdb to 2017 to 2019). About the study as a whole: All patients started therapy around 2014 and received atezolizumab 1,200 mg intravenously every 3 weeks. Somatic, immune and clinical correlates of response to PD-L1 blockade with atezolizumab in urothelial cancer were the focus of an exploratory multi-omic analysis. Ten or so patients reached durable clinical benefit, while some 21 patients did not. Pretreatment blood TCR-seq was available for about 27 patients, at least one posttreatment blood collection was obtained for approximately 24 patients, and tumor TCR-seq was available for approximately 24 patients. Blood samples were analyzed 3 weeks after the start of treatment (second dose) and 6 weeks after the start of treatment. Patients had an ECOG performance status of 0 or 1 and had received between 0 and 3 prior chemotherapy regimens. In the same patients who had TCR sequencing, pretreatment tumors also underwent whole exome sequencing and RNA sequencing. Pretreatment tumor samples, along with matched peripheral blood collected serially before and after atezolizumab treatment, underwent TCR sequencing. Blood samples yielded a median of around 150,000 T cells and roughly 80,000 unique TCRs, with median clonality around 0.083. Progression-free survival longer than 6 months counted as durable clinical benefit, and TCR features were additionally tested against both progression-free and overall survival. Twenty-five of 29 patients were identified as males with urothelial cancer of bladder origin, and a prior smoking history was reported by 18 of 29 patients. Study-wide findings and limitations: Because of the small sample size (n ≈ 27) and the many exploratory analyses performed, the results are intended to be regarded as hypothesis-generating. Among patients with durable benefit, tumor-associated TCR clones showed greater expansion in peripheral blood 3 weeks after treatment started (n of about 21, p = 0.022). A pretreatment peripheral blood TCR clonality below the median was linked to improved progression-free and overall survival.

From the cysteine through the phenylalanine, the CDR3 covers 12 amino acids. Solely the CDR3 DNA is kept, with 36 bases framed from the first base. CDR1 SGHTA and CDR2 FQGTGA are derived from the germline V gene. The junction shows trimming of 4 bases on V and 1 base on J, plus 5 bases between the germline ends. With respect to this clone: Its binding antigen is unknown. Base qualities are not provided; no much larger clone lies one nucleotide away.

A total of 29 patients with locally advanced or metastatic urothelial carcinoma, treated at Memorial Sloan Kettering on a trial protocol, made up the cohort. Peripheral blood mononuclear cells were collected pretreatment and during treatment, with between 1 and 8 total time points per patient. The Qiagen DNeasy Blood extraction kit was used to purify genomic DNA from total PBMCs and tumor samples. PBMCs were collected pretreatment and during treatment, and were isolated and stored as previously described. To estimate absolute template abundance from read counts, synthetic TCR analog templates were spiked into each PCR. The immunoSEQ assay used bias-controlled V and J gene primers to amplify TCRbeta CDR3 regions from genomic DNA. Sequencing of rearranged TCRbeta segments was done at approximately 20X coverage. Turning to the authors' computational methods: Sequencing errors were corrected by clustering, and CDR3s were annotated against IMGT so that V, D and J genes could be assigned. Downstream analyses used only productive TCRbeta rearrangements, leaving out any out-of-frame or stop-codon sequences. Clonality was computed as one minus Shannon entropy normalized by the log of the number of unique productive sequences. Fisher's exact test with Benjamini-Hochberg correction, at a threshold of adjusted p below 0.01, was used to find clones that differed between time points or between blood and tumor. The table comes from immuneACCESS by way of TCRdb, which keeps in-frame sequences with V and J called. Part of the clones is missing from these tables; in studies checked, under half for an unresolved V gene and the rest for unknown reasons. V and J calls and clone size come straight from that table; D and trimming were deduced from the DNA. The sample table lists 75,000 to 90,000 clones, about four fifths of them with a count of one. Jointly, the top ten make up approximately 9.5% of the sample.

The source of this sequence is a man aged 65-85 years with urothelial cancer. Source: PBMCs, taken around atezolizumab (anti-PD-L1) treatment. Here the chain combines TRBV7-3 and TRBJ2-7; TRBD2 is a weak D gene call, 5 bases matching. The CDR3 corresponds to CASSWTSYEQYF. The nucleotide sequence reads TGTGCCAGCAGCTGGACTTCCTACGAGCAGTACTTC. The CDR3 plus the reference TRBV7-3 and TRBJ2-7 genes for the other parts give the full variable domain: GAGVSQTPSNKVTEKGKYVELRCDPISGHTALYWYRQSLGQGPEFLIYFQGTGAADDSGLPNDRFFAVRPEGSVSTLKIQRTERGDSAVYLCASSWTSYEQYFGPGTRLTVT.